The clone carrying this T cell receptor beta chain was recorded once. Its antigen remains unidentified. The protocol was immunoSEQ multiplex PCR, while the TCRdb copy is restricted to in-frame clones and leaves out a portion. The data hold about 1.4 million clones, with roughly 96% observed a single time. CDR3 size: 13 residues. The V end was cut by 11 bases, the J end by 5 bases, with 18 bases between. Germline V gene sequence: CDR1 MNHNS, CDR2 SASEGT. These data are taken from a study of shared clonotypes between healthy human individuals. From CD4+ cells came CD45RA+ naive and CD45RA-negative memory subsets. Study-wide results and limits: Naive CD4 clonotypes overlapped across several donors at roughly 4.5%.

Sequencing input: naive CD4+ T cells sorted from blood. Subset noted: CD45RA+ positively selected. The sequence was obtained from a man younger than 45 in good health. This chain connects TRBV6-1 to TRBJ2-5; possibly TRBD2 for D (5 bases). The CDR3 protein is CASSTGSSETQYF. For the CDR3, the DNA is TGTGCCTCCTCGACGGGGAGCTCGGAGACCCAGTACTTC.